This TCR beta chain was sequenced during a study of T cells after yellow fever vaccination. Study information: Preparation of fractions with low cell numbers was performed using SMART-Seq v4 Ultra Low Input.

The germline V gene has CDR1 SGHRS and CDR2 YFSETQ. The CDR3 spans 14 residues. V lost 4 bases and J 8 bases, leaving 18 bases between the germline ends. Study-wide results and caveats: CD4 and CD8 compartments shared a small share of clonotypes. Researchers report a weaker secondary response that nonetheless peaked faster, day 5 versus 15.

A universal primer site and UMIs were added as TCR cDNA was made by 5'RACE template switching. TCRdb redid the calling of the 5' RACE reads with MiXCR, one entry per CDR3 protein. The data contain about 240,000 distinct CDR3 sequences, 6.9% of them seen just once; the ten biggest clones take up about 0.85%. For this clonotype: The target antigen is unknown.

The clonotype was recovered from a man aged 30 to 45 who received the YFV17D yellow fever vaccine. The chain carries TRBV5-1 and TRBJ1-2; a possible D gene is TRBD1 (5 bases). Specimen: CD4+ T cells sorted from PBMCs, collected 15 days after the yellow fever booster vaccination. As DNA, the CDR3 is TGCGCCAGCAGCGGGGGGACGGCGAAAGGGGGCTACACCTTC. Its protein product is CASSGGTAKGGYTF.